This T cell receptor beta chain was captured in a study of OX40 agonist ivuxolimab in advanced cancers. Study-level background: As their treatment, patients were administered ivuxolimab, an agonistic anti-OX40 (CD134) antibody.

Blood was sampled at baseline, cycle 4 day 1, and cycle 7 day 1. V shed 0 bases and J shed 0 bases, with 15 bases lying between them. Germline CDR1 LGHNA, CDR2 YNFKEQ. This CDR3 is built from 18 residues. Findings and caveats of the study: The antigens recognized by the expanded peripheral T cells, that is their antigen specificity, were not determined. Averaged across samples, CD8+ T cells carried more expanded clones than CD4+ did.

A note on this clone: Its antigen is still unknown.

Data came from immunoSEQ multiplex PCR; TCRdb stores just in-frame clones and leaves some out. The sample consists of about 78,000 clones, 70% to 85% of them appearing once. The starting material was CD4+ or CD8+ T cells sorted from blood, obtained in a trial of the OX40 agonist ivuxolimab. This chain joins TRBV4-2 and TRBJ1-3, with unresolved D. The sequence came from an adult with an advanced solid tumor such as melanoma, head and neck, liver or kidney cancer. DNA of the CDR3: TGTGCCAGCAGCCAAGAACCACGAAGACGGCTCTCTGGAAACACCATATATTTT. Translation: CASSQEPRRRLSGNTIYF.